This T cell receptor beta chain stems from a study of CD8+ T cells in alopecia areata listed by TCRdb under 2018. Context from the whole study: To study T cell clonal expansion in alopecia areata, the researchers applied high-throughput TCRbeta sequencing to both the C3H/HeJ mouse model and human patients. In humans, TCRbeta sequencing was performed on scalp tissue and on sorted CD4+ and CD8+ peripheral blood T cells from healthy controls and from patients with patchy or totalis/universalis alopecia areata. Scalp clonality was compared across normal scalp (n=4), patchy alopecia areata scalp (n=8), and alopecia totalis/universalis scalp (n=8). TCRbeta CDR3 regions were amplified by immunoSEQ multiplex PCR with 35 Vbeta forward and 13 Jbeta reverse primers. RNA was extracted with the PAXgene miRNA kit for fixed scalp, the miRNeasy kit for PBMCs, and the RNeasy kit for mouse skin. Results the study describes overall, beyond this receptor: Lesional scalp, especially in alopecia totalis/universalis, showed higher clonality and more expanded CD8+ clones than normal scalp, suggesting antigenic drive. Unlike mouse skin, which is dominated by gammadelta T cells, normal human skin has resident alphabeta T cells that are also sequenced, and this complicates analysis of the scalp TCR repertoire. Shared TCR sequences between patients were less evident than in mice, which may be partly attributable to HLA diversity in the patient population.

Peripheral blood and lesional scalp punch biopsies were obtained from patients with alopecia areata. PBMCs were isolated by density centrifugation and stained for CD3, CD4 and CD8, after which CD4+ and CD8+ T cells were sorted on a FACSAria. As part of a multicenter biomarker study, untreated alopecia areata patients were recruited. Blood CD8+ T cells from roughly 5 biomarker-study patients were further sorted into NKG2D-low and NKG2D-high fractions. The V and J ends are trimmed by 6 bases and 4 bases, leaving 17 bases between them. The germline V gene gives CDR1 as SGHRS and CDR2 as YFSETQ. Reading from cysteine to phenylalanine, the CDR3 counts 15 amino acids. Of all the DNA, just the CDR3 is kept, 45 bases in frame from base 1. Notes on this clone: Its antigen is currently not known. No much larger clonotype is one base removed from it; base qualities were not supplied.

The library came from the immunoSEQ multiplex PCR assay. To provide template for TCR sequencing, every sample had RNA extracted and reverse transcribed into cDNA. First-strand cDNA was synthesized using SuperScript III with a 2:1 mix of oligo-dT and random hexamers. Amplification bias was assessed with a synthetic immune receptor repertoire, and residual bias was removed computationally. Concerning the study's data processing: After raw reads were preprocessed to remove errors, the CDR3 was defined following IMGT conventions as running from the conserved cysteine to phenylalanine. To get clonality, Shannon entropy was normalized by log2 of the number of productive unique TCRs and the result was subtracted from 1. CD4 or CD8 identity of scalp clones was inferred by cross-referencing scalp TCRbeta sequences with sorted blood CD4 and CD8 repertoires. The source is immuneACCESS, and TCRdb retained only in-frame sequences with V and J called. Part of the clones is not carried over; for the studies checked, unresolved V genes explain less than half of this, and the remainder is unexplained. That table is the source of V, J and clone size, and D and trimming were worked out from the DNA. The sample includes about 64,000 clones, with 40% to 50% observed a single time. Roughly half of the sample lies in the top ten.

The specimen was NKG2D-low CD8+ T cells sorted from blood. This specimen's cell subset or site label, interpreted: sorted CD8+ NKG2D-low blood T cells. This sequence was found in a human donor with alopecia areata. The sequence links TRBV5-1 to TRBJ2-1, with the D gene call left open. The CDR3 protein is CASTVGRSSYNEQFF. The nucleotide sequence reads TGCGCCAGCACCGTGGGCCGGAGCTCTTACAATGAGCAGTTCTTC.